This entry describes one T cell receptor (beta chain). Its antigen target is currently unknown. No base qualities exist here, and no much larger clone lies one base off it. The CDR3 starts with the cysteine, ends with the phenylalanine, and has 12 residues. Solely the CDR3 DNA is kept, with 36 bases framed from the first base. Trimming removed 6 bases from V and 3 bases from J; the gene matches leave 1 base unexplained. From the germline V gene, CDR1 is SGHAT and CDR2 is FQNNGV. Healthy HIV-negative adults with no recently reported acute infections or vaccinations were included as donors. Only Caucasian adults living in Nashville, Tennessee, USA were represented among the donors. CD4+ T cells were enriched by magnetic negative selection, after which naive cells were positively selected on CD45RA and the negative fraction was taken as the memory subset. Blood was collected by leukapheresis, and PBMCs were isolated by Ficoll-Histopaque density gradient centrifugation and then cryopreserved in liquid nitrogen vapor phase. Analytical flow cytometry was used to check the purity and quantity of each magnetically sorted T cell population. Genomic DNA was isolated from every sorted fraction and measured by UV absorbance on a Nanodrop 2000c.

The data stem from a study of shared clonotypes between healthy human individuals (dated by TCRdb to the early 2020s). Background on the whole study: The cohort comprised two women and a few men aged 18 to 49 years. For each donor, three plates each were used for CD4 naive and CD4 memory, two plates were used for CD8 naive, and one plate was used for CD8 memory. The study deeply sequenced blood TCR repertoires of about 5 healthy adults to estimate repertoire size and the extent of clonotype sharing between individuals. To increase sequencing depth and limit assay-specific biases, different laboratories used diverse techniques to prepare libraries and sequence TCR repertoires. Between about 0.8 and 9 billion PBMCs per donor were obtained by leukapheresis. General study outcomes and caveats: About 4.5% of naive CD4, around 3.5% of naive CD8, approximately 2.2% of memory CD4, and 0.4% of memory CD8 clonotypes were shared across several donors. Naive subsets generally had larger estimated clonotype richness than memory subsets. Compared with non-shared clonotypes, the clonotypes found in all four sorted-subset donors had higher generation probabilities. The small number of donors limited the genetic and exposure-history diversity represented. Rarefaction of sorted-subset datasets indicated incomplete sequencing despite the large sequencing depth. Based on pairwise subsampling, the degree of clonotype sharing among donors was expected to be affected by sequencing depth. Sampling was limited to blood, and TCR repertoires in tissue likely differ from TCR repertoires in blood.

Using the deep immunoSEQ assay, TCR CDR3 regions were amplified from genomic DNA by multiplex PCR. Extracted genomic DNA from each cell subset was spread evenly across all wells of several immunoSEQ 96-well plates, with each plate serving as a replicate. For sorted subsets, each replicate PCR was loaded with 200 ng genomic DNA, equivalent to 32,000 or so T cell genomes. The purified libraries were quantified using a Qubit 3.0 fluorometer, sized with a Bioanalyzer 2100, and then quantified again using the KAPA Library Quantification kit. Every immunoSEQ 96-well plate was sequenced on a separate single-read 150-cycle Illumina NextSeq 550 flow cell. In the source study's methods: Because the immunoSEQ output held only junctional sequences and lacked quality scores, the filtering could not match the filtering applied to full-length reads. Sequences were annotated with PyIR, a Python wrapper for IgBLAST v1.9, and V/J genes and CDR3 were assigned using IMGT germline references. Reads were filtered out if the reads had weak V/J assignments (E-value above 1e-6), no CDR3, stop codons, out-of-frame junctions, or ambiguous translated residues. V3J clonotypes were defined as sequences sharing an identical inferred V gene, J gene, and CDR3 amino acid sequence. To compute the percentage overlap between repertoires, the number of shared unique clonotypes was divided by the size of the smaller repertoire. Repertoire richness was assessed with RTK rarefaction, the Chao1 estimator, and Recon v2.1 estimates of unobserved clonotypes. Generation probabilities were computed with OLGA for all TCRbeta clonotypes obtained by the gDNA method from several donors. TCRdb's version of the immuneACCESS table is confined to in-frame rearrangements and falls short of the full clone set. An unresolved V gene accounts for under half of the shortfall where checked; the remainder is of unknown origin. V and J calls and clone size follow that table, whereas D and trimming were derived from the DNA. Counted in this sample were hundreds of thousands of clones; around 97% of them appeared once. The ten largest make up about 0.06% of the sample.

The sequenced material came from naive CD4+ T cells sorted from blood. The cell subset or site label, read with the paper, signifies: CD45RA+ positively selected. The sequence links TRBV11-2 to TRBJ2-7, with 8 bases in between that match TRBD2. The clonotype originates from a woman aged 30 to 39 in good health. The DNA sequence is given as TGTGCCAGCAGTACTAGCGGCTACGAGCAGTACTTC. Translated, this gives CASSTSGYEQYF. Outside the CDR3, residues come from the reference TRBV11-2 and TRBJ2-7 proteins, so the full variable domain is: EAGVAQSPRYKIIEKRQSVAFWCNPISGHATLYWYQQILGQGPKLLIQFQNNGVVDDSQLPKDRFSAERLKGVDSTLKIQPAKLEDSAVYLCASSTSGYEQYFGPGTRLTVT.